The 14 T cell receptor beta chains presented below share a single source sample, sequenced in a study of T cell repertoires in cytomegalovirus infection. These receptors have no identified antigens. TCRdb reprocessed the reads via MiXCR and lists one record per CDR3 protein. The sample includes some 500,000 distinct CDR3 sequences, approximately 40% of them seen just once. Source: cultured PBMCs, taken from culture after CMV antigen stimulation. These TCRs come from a human donor in good health (CMV status not recorded). Some clones in this sample may be carry-over from other donors' samples.

A few counts support this clonotype. CDR3 nucleotides: TGTGCCAGCAGCACAGGGACAGCATCTTCCTACGAGCAGTACTTC. Amino acids: CASSTGTASSYEQYF. The V gene is TRBV7-4, the J gene TRBJ2-7; 7 bases are a match to TRBD1. Trimming took 5 bases from V and 1 from J; bases not matched to a gene: 8. From germline, CDR1 is SGHVT and CDR2 SQSDAQ. The CDR3 runs 15 residues.

The J gene is TRBJ1-2, the V gene TRBV6-5; possible D gene TRBD1, 5 bases. This CDR3 has 13 amino acids. Germline lookup yields CDR1 MNHEY and CDR2 SVGAGI. The V and J ends lost 7 bases and 13 bases respectively, with 22 bases between them. DNA for the CDR3: TGTGCCAGCACTAATTTGGCGGGGGGACCCGGCACCTTC. Translation gives CASTNLAGGPGTF.

The CDR3 nucleotides are TGTGCCAGCAGCTCCAGACATACAACTAATGAAAAACTGTTTTTT. Its protein product is CASSSRHTTNEKLFF. This chain links TRBV7-8 with TRBJ1-4; D is undetermined. This CDR3 contains 15 residues. Germline V gives CDR1 SGHVS, CDR2 FQNEAQ. V lost 4 bases and J lost 0, with 9 bases in between.

The J gene is TRBJ1-2, the V gene TRBV7-6; TRBD1 matches 7 bases. The junction had 7 bases not matched to a gene; V was cut back by 6 bases and J by 3 bases. This CDR3 is built from 14 residues. Germline V gene data show CDR1 as SGHVS and CDR2 as FNYEAQ. The CDR3 region is CASSLSQGDYGYTF. The CDR3 coding sequence is TGTGCCAGCAGTTTAAGCCAGGGGGACTATGGCTACACCTTC.

This chain's CDR3 is CASKLDRVGNEQFF. CDR3 coding DNA: TGTGCCAGCAAGTTGGACAGGGTCGGCAATGAGCAGTTCTTC. The genes are TRBV7-2 and TRBJ2-1; 8 nucleotides agree with TRBD1. The J segment lost 6 bases and the V segment lost 7 bases, leaving 8 bases of the junction unmatched. Germline V CDR1 and CDR2: SGHTA, FQGNSA. CDR3 length: 14 amino acids. Full variable domain (outside the CDR3, taken from reference TRBV7-2 and TRBJ2-1): GAGVSQSPSNKVTEKGKDVELRCDPISGHTALYWYRQSLGQGLEFLIYFQGNSAPDKSGLPSDRFSAERTGGSVSTLTIQRTQQEDSAVYLCASKLDRVGNEQFFGPGTRLTVL.

CDR3 DNA: TGCGCCAGCAGCATAGAGCGGGAGGGCAGCGGGGAGCTGTTTTTT. Protein product: CASSIEREGSGELFF. The rearrangement uses TRBV4-1 and TRBJ2-2, with 10 bases identical to TRBD2. The V segment lost 5 bases and the J segment 7 bases; nucleotides outside the gene matches: 7. The CDR3 covers 15 residues. Germline values: CDR1 MGHRA, CDR2 YSYEKL.

This rearrangement joins TRBV7-2 to TRBJ2-7, with D uncertain. This CDR3 comprises 13 residues. Per germline, CDR1 SGHTA and CDR2 FQGNSA. V was trimmed by 5 bases and J by 5 bases, leaving 13 bases between them. The CDR3 reads CASSPTYYNEQYF. CDR3 bases: TGTGCCAGCAGCCCAACGTACTACAACGAGCAGTACTTC.

This clonotype was counted between two and nine times. The genes are TRBV7-6 and TRBJ2-3; TRBD2 agrees at 7 bases. Losses at the gene ends were 0 bases for V and 2 bases for J; bases not matched to a gene: 2. The CDR3 runs to 15 residues. Germline V lookup: CDR1 SGHVS, CDR2 FNYEAQ. CDR3 region: CASSLAGGYTDTQYF. The CDR3 DNA reads TGTGCCAGCAGCTTAGCGGGAGGGTACACAGATACGCAGTATTTT. The variable domain in full, with the rest retrieved from reference TRBV7-6 and TRBJ2-3, is GAGVSQSPRYKVTKRGQDVALRCDPISGHVSLYWYRQALGQGPEFLTYFNYEAQQDKSGLPNDRFSAERPEGSISTLTIQRTEQRDSAMYRCASSLAGGYTDTQYFGPGTRLTVL.

The chain recombines TRBV12-3 or TRBV12-4 with TRBJ1-5; unclear D gene. V gave up 1 base and J gave up 7 bases, with 14 bases separating them. The CDR3 is 15 residues long. The CDR3 loop is CASSLGLREDQPQHF. CDR3 bases: TGTGCCAGCAGTTTAGGGCTTCGGGAGGACCAGCCCCAGCATTTT.

This rearrangement joins TRBV20-1 to TRBJ2-7; no firm D call. Trimming removed 3 bases from V and 0 bases from J, with 15 bases in between. The germline V gene has CDR1 DFQATT and CDR2 SNEGSKA (reference sequence). The CDR3 is made up of 15 amino acids. The CDR3 spells CSASSIPLLSYEQYF. CDR3 in DNA: TGCAGTGCTAGTTCTATACCGCTTCTCTCCTACGAGCAGTACTTC.

The chain recombines TRBV6-1 with TRBJ1-5; D is unclear. The V gene lost 7 bases and the J gene lost 4 bases, with 17 bases spanning the gap. This CDR3 region has 15 residues. CDR1 and CDR2 (germline): MNHNS, SASEGT. In DNA, the CDR3 is TGTGCCAGCATAGGATTAAGGACGTATAATCAGCCCCAGCATTTT. Encoded protein: CASIGLRTYNQPQHF.

As concerns this clonotype: This clone may be a read error of a much larger clone one base away. The V and J genes are TRBV7-8 and TRBJ1-2, with 12 bases lining up with TRBD1. The length of the CDR3 is 14 residues. V lost 4 bases, J lost 5 bases, and 2 bases stayed unmatched. Germline V gene lookup returns CDR1 SGHVS and CDR2 FQNEAQ. CDR3 loop: CASSSGQGAYGYTF. CDR3 bases: TGTGCCAGCAGCTCGGGACAGGGGGCTTATGGCTACACCTTC.

This clonotype was found a few times. The chain recombines TRBV7-9 with TRBJ2-5; D gene uncertain. There are 12 residues in the CDR3. Trimming cost V 8 bases and J 4 bases, with 11 bases left between them. The germline V gene encodes CDR1 SEHNR and CDR2 FQNEAQ (reference sequence). The DNA of the CDR3 is TGTGCCAGCGTAAGGTTGGGAGAGACCCAGTACTTC. This translates into CASVRLGETQYF.

This clonotype showed up just a few times. The rearrangement uses TRBV20-1 and TRBJ1-2, with a weak D call TRBD1 (6 bases). The CDR3 contains 13 residues. The germline gives CDR1 DFQATT, CDR2 SNEGSKA (reference sequence). V shed 4 bases and J shed 7 bases, with 16 bases lying between them. The CDR3 DNA sequence: TGCAGTGCTATGCCTGGGGGCATAGGTGGCTACACCTTC. It translates to CSAMPGGIGGYTF.